This T cell receptor beta chain derives from a study of shared clonotypes between healthy human individuals. Study-level findings and limits: Represented diversity (both genetic and exposure-history) was limited by the small number of donors. Between a handful of donors, naive CD4 clonotypes were shared at a level of approximately 5%.

The CDR3 extends over 15 amino acids. The V gene end was trimmed by 3 bases and the J gene end by 1 base; junction bases not matched to a gene: 3. Germline CDR1 KGHSH, CDR2 LQKENI. Comments on this clone: The target antigen is unknown. The same CDR3 also results from other DNA sequences found in this sample.

Libraries were prepared by immunoSEQ multiplex PCR; TCRdb keeps only in-frame clonotypes and omits some of them. The table includes millions of clones, approximately 90% detected once. The chain has TRBV18 and TRBJ2-3; 8 nucleotides match TRBD2. Source material: naive CD4+ T cells sorted from blood. Subset indicated: CD45RA+ positively selected. This TCR derives from a young man in good health. The CDR3 DNA reads as TGTGCCAGCTCACCGGGAGCGGGAGGCACAGATACGCAGTATTTT. Its protein product is CASSPGAGGTDTQYF.